This T cell receptor (beta chain) is drawn from a study of CD8 T cells in Susac syndrome. CDR1 and CDR2 from the germline V gene are MNHNS and SASEGT. V lost 8 bases and J lost 10; bases outside the gene matches: 9. The CDR3 spans 13 residues. TEMRA cells were FACS-enriched, and CD8+ and CD4+ T cells were isolated negatively. cDNA came from roughly 0.53 to 1 ug RNA primed by random hexamers. The amplification used immunoSEQ multiplex PCR on TCR beta CDR3; it spanned 54 Vbeta and 13 Jbeta. TCRdb reanalysed the immunoSEQ multiplex PCR reads using MiXCR and keeps one entry per CDR3 protein. The top ten clones hold 0.09% to 0.12% of a sample with 150,000 to 200,000 distinct CDR3 sequences, around 93% of them seen once.

This receptor was identified in a human donor in good health. The chain joins TRBV6-1 to TRBJ2-1, with 9 bases identical to TRBD1. The sample comprised CD4+ T cells from PBMCs. The CDR3 loop reads CASVRDRASEQFF. The CDR3 DNA reads as TGTGCCAGCGTGCGGGACAGGGCAAGCGAGCAGTTCTTC.